The 29 T cell receptor beta chains below all came from one sample that was sequenced in a study of cytomegalovirus exposure and HLA in healthy donors. PCR employed 60 Vbeta and 13 Jbeta primers. The repertoire was sequenced with immunoSEQ multiplex PCR; TCRdb's copy has only in-frame clones and lacks some. Here the sample spans roughly 150,000 clones, about 80% being singletons. Sequencing input: PBMCs. The source is a man younger than 40 in good health and CMV-seronegative.

The rearrangement joins TRBV7-8 to TRBJ2-5; TRBD2 matches at 15 bases. The germline CDR1 and CDR2 sequences are SGHVS and FQNEAQ. The ends lost 6 bases at V and 3 bases at J; junction bases unmatched: 5. The CDR3 loop spans 16 amino acids. In DNA, the CDR3 is TGTGCCAGCAGTAGGACTAGCGGGAGGGTTGAAGAGACCCAGTACTTC. This codes for CASSRTSGRVEETQYF.

The chain carries TRBV7-4 and TRBJ2-7; no clear D gene. Trimming shortened V by 1 base and J by 6 bases, and 13 bases separated the two germline ends. This CDR3 contains 14 residues. Per the germline V gene, CDR1 is SGHVT and CDR2 is SQSDAQ. Here the CDR3 reads CASSLVSTSPEQYF. The CDR3 DNA follows: TGTGCCAGCAGCTTAGTATCTACCTCCCCCGAGCAGTACTTC.

The chain is built from TRBV29-1 and TRBJ2-7, with 8 positions matching TRBD1. CDR3 length equals 14 residues. V lost 3 bases and J lost 2; bases outside the gene matches: 6. From germline, CDR1 is SQVTM and CDR2 ANQGSEA. CDR3 protein: CSVEEGQAPYEQYF. CDR3 sequence (DNA): TGCAGCGTTGAGGAGGGACAGGCCCCCTACGAGCAGTACTTC.

This clone was seen only a few times. This chain links TRBV7-6 with TRBJ2-3, with 7 bases identical to TRBD2. CDR3 length: 13 residues. Looked up from germline, CDR1 is SGHVS and CDR2 is FNYEAQ. J was trimmed by 6 bases and V by 9 bases; bases with no gene match: 9. CDR3 DNA sequence: TGTGCCAGACATTGGGGGGGTCGGGATACGCAGTATTTT. Residues: CARHWGGRDTQYF.

This chain connects TRBV11-3 to TRBJ2-7, with 9 bases fitting TRBD2. The CDR3 runs 16 residues. The germline V gene has CDR1 SGHNT and CDR2 YENEEA. V shed 0 bases, J shed 3 bases, and the junction held 6 bases outside the gene matches. For the CDR3, the DNA is TGTGCCAGCAGCTTAGATAGCGGGAGAGGTAGCTACGAGCAGTACTTC. Translated: CASSLDSGRGSYEQYF. Supplemented by reference TRBV11-3 and TRBJ2-7, the full variable domain reads EAGVVQSPRYKIIEKKQPVAFWCNPISGHNTLYWYLQNLGQGPELLIRYENEEAVDDSQLPKDRFSAERLKGVDSTLKIQPAELGDSAVYLCASSLDSGRGSYEQYFGPGTRLTVT.

The rearrangement joins TRBV11-2 to TRBJ2-3, with 8 positions matching TRBD1. Germline assignment: CDR1 SGHAT and CDR2 FQNNGV. V lost 1 base and J lost 3; bases outside the gene matches: 6. There are 16 residues in the CDR3. The CDR3 sequence is CASSLAWGQETDTQYF. The CDR3 region has the DNA TGTGCCAGCAGCTTAGCCTGGGGACAGGAAACAGATACGCAGTATTTT.

J is TRBJ2-1 and V is TRBV7-3; 9 bases match TRBD2. V was clipped by 6 bases and J by 8 bases; unmatched bases: 8. Germline V gene sequence: CDR1 SGHTA, CDR2 FQGTGA. This CDR3 region has 14 residues. CDR3 residues: CASRPGTSSDEQFF. CDR3 nucleotide sequence: TGTGCCAGCAGACCCGGGACTAGCAGCGATGAGCAGTTCTTC.

The chain couples TRBV10-3 to TRBJ1-5, with 12 bases matching TRBD1. The CDR3 totals 15 residues. The germline V gene encodes CDR1 ENHRY and CDR2 SYGVKD. Unmatched junction bases numbered 4, after V lost 4 bases and J lost 6 bases. CDR3 coding DNA: TGTGCCATCAGTGGGGGACAGGGGGCCGGTCAGCCCCAGCATTTT. This codes for CAISGGQGAGQPQHF.

The chain recombines TRBV5-4 with TRBJ2-3; 8 nucleotides agree with TRBD2. Germline CDR1 and CDR2: SGHNT and YYREEE (reference sequence). CDR3 length: 19 amino acids. After removal of 5 bases from V and 3 bases from J, the junction contained 20 bases not matched to a gene. As DNA, the CDR3 is TGTGCCAGCAGGAGGAGCGACGGGGGGGTCCCAAGGCGGACAGATACGCAGTATTTT. It translates to CASRRSDGGVPRRTDTQYF.

This clone was picked up a small number of times. This chain uses TRBV4-1 with TRBJ1-1; 8 bases align to TRBD1. The CDR3 has 16 amino acids. Germline V CDR1 and CDR2: MGHRA, YSYEKL. Germline trimming cut 2 bases from V and 2 bases from J; bases unmatched to any gene: 7. The CDR3 sequence: CASSQRTGTTNTEAFF. The CDR3 DNA reads as TGCGCCAGCAGCCAAAGGACAGGGACTACCAACACTGAAGCTTTCTTT.

The chain couples TRBV15 to TRBJ2-1; the match to TRBD2 covers 11 bases. The CDR3 is 17 residues long. The V gene end was trimmed by 0 bases and the J gene end by 7 bases; junction bases not matched to a gene: 8. The germline V gene has CDR1 LNHNV and CDR2 YYDKDF (reference sequence). The CDR3 loop is CATSRDSTSGRSNEQFF. The CDR3 region has the DNA TGTGCCACCAGCAGAGATAGTACTAGCGGGAGAAGTAATGAGCAGTTCTTC.

The chain has TRBV6-5 and TRBJ2-1; 8 bases fit TRBD1. After removal of 4 bases from V and 3 bases from J, the junction contained 2 bases not matched to a gene. Looked up from germline, CDR1 is MNHEY and CDR2 is SVGAGI. CDR3 length equals 14 residues. As DNA, the CDR3 is TGTGCCAGCAGTTTCGACAGGGGCTACAATGAGCAGTTCTTC. This gives the protein CASSFDRGYNEQFF.

The chain recombines TRBV9 with TRBJ1-6; the match to TRBD1 covers 11 bases. This CDR3 is built from 16 residues. The germline gives CDR1 SGDLS, CDR2 YYNGEE. V shed 0 bases, J shed 9 bases, and the junction held 5 bases outside the gene matches. This CDR3 reads CASSVAGQGAISPLHF. The CDR3 DNA sequence: TGTGCCAGCAGCGTAGCTGGACAGGGGGCTATTTCACCCCTCCACTTT.

J is TRBJ1-1 and V is TRBV9; perhaps TRBD1 as D (6 bases). This CDR3 is built from 14 residues. V gave up 0 bases and J gave up 5 bases, with 11 bases separating them. The germline V gene has CDR1 SGDLS and CDR2 YYNGEE. This CDR3 is CASSVGGGGTEAFF. The DNA for the CDR3 is TGTGCCAGCAGCGTAGGAGGGGGTGGTACTGAAGCTTTCTTT.

The chain carries TRBV9 and TRBJ2-7; TRBD2 is a possible D gene (6 bases). The germline V and J ends were trimmed by 3 bases and 3 bases, with 19 bases remaining between them. CDR1 SGDLS and CDR2 YYNGEE come from the germline V gene. The CDR3 is made up of 16 amino acids. The CDR3 spells CASSATGAKGFYEQYF. The DNA for the CDR3 is TGTGCCAGCAGCGCTACGGGAGCCAAGGGTTTCTACGAGCAGTACTTC. Based on the CDR3 plus reference TRBV9 and TRBJ2-7, the full variable domain is DSGVTQTPKHLITATGQRVTLRCSPRSGDLSVYWYQQSLDQGLQFLIQYYNGEERAKGNILERFSAQQFPDLHSELNLSSLELGDSALYFCASSATGAKGFYEQYFGPGTRLTVT.

The V call is TRBV7-9, the J call TRBJ1-2; 11 bases fit TRBD1. Trimming removed 3 bases from V and 6 bases from J; junction bases left unmatched: 0. Germline V gene lookup returns CDR1 SEHNR and CDR2 FQNEAQ (reference sequence). The CDR3 sequence is 13 residues long. The CDR3 sequence: CASSLGQGDGYTF. The CDR3 DNA follows: TGTGCCAGCAGCTTGGGACAGGGGGATGGCTACACCTTC.

There are a few counts of this clone. The V and J genes are TRBV10-3 and TRBJ2-2; D ambiguous. The V gene lost 2 bases and the J gene lost 4 bases, with 14 bases spanning the gap. Germline CDR1 reads ENHRY; CDR2 reads SYGVKD. The CDR3 totals 16 residues. This CDR3 reads CAISERDTASTGELFF. The CDR3 nucleotides read TGTGCCATCAGTGAGAGAGACACGGCCTCCACCGGGGAGCTGTTTTTT.

The rearrangement uses TRBV30 and TRBJ2-3; 8 bases are shared with TRBD1. Looked up from germline, CDR1 is GTSNPN and CDR2 is SVGIG (reference sequence). The V segment lost 3 bases and the J segment 4 bases; nucleotides outside the gene matches: 6. The length of the CDR3 is 14 residues. The CDR3 here is CAWSPGGWADTQYF. Written as DNA, the CDR3 is TGTGCCTGGAGCCCAGGGGGCTGGGCAGATACGCAGTATTTT.

In this sample, this clone turned up once. The gene calls are TRBV19 and TRBJ2-7; 10 nucleotides align to TRBD1. This CDR3 is built from 14 residues. Germline lookup yields CDR1 LNHDA and CDR2 SQIVND (reference sequence). The V segment lost 9 bases and the J segment 7 bases; nucleotides outside the gene matches: 12. CDR3 in amino acids: CASSIGQGGGEQYF. The DNA for the CDR3 is TGTGCCAGCTCCATCGGACAGGGGGGTGGGGAGCAGTACTTC.

This chain uses TRBV7-9 with TRBJ2-7; D remains unclear. V lost 8 bases, J lost 3 bases, and 20 bases lay in between. The germline V gene has CDR1 SEHNR and CDR2 FQNEAQ (reference sequence). The CDR3 consists of 15 residues. The CDR3 here is CASGTMSESGYEQYF. Written as DNA, the CDR3 is TGTGCCAGCGGAACGATGTCGGAATCGGGCTACGAGCAGTACTTC.

V and J are TRBV5-1 and TRBJ2-5; 7 nucleotides agree with TRBD2. CDR3 length equals 15 residues. Trimming took 0 bases from V and 5 from J; bases not matched to a gene: 7. Germline V gene sequence: CDR1 SGHRS, CDR2 YFSETQ. CDR3 sequence reads: CASSLAGGSGETQYF. The CDR3 coding sequence is TGCGCCAGCAGCTTGGCCGGCGGGAGTGGCGAGACCCAGTACTTC. Looking up the rest from reference TRBV5-1 and TRBJ2-5 gives the full variable domain: KAGVTQTPRYLIKTRGQQVTLSCSPISGHRSVSWYQQTPGQGLQFLFEYFSETQRNKGNFPGRFSGRQFSNSRSEMNVSTLELGDSALYLCASSLAGGSGETQYFGPGTRLLVL.

This clone was picked up a small number of times. The chain recombines TRBV5-6 with TRBJ2-1; D gene ambiguous. V was pared by 4 bases and J by 7 bases, with 12 bases between. This CDR3 has 13 residues. CDR1 is SGHDT, CDR2 YYEEEE, per germline. The CDR3 DNA sequence: TGTGCCAGCAGCCCTGGAGCCCGGAATGAGCAGTTCTTC. Residues: CASSPGARNEQFF.

The rearrangement links TRBV9 to TRBJ1-2; D is perhaps TRBD1 (5 bases). The V and J ends lost 2 bases and 3 bases respectively, with 14 bases between them. This CDR3 spans 15 amino acids. Looked up from germline, CDR1 is SGDLS and CDR2 is YYNGEE. The DNA of the CDR3 is TGTGCCAGCAGCGTGGAACGGGGGACCTACTATGGCTACACCTTC. This codes for CASSVERGTYYGYTF.

J is TRBJ2-3 and V is TRBV27, with TRBD1 matching 9 bases. J gave up 0 bases and V 4 bases, and 8 bases lay outside the gene matches. Germline V lookup: CDR1 MNHEY, CDR2 SMNVEV (reference sequence). The CDR3 is made up of 17 amino acids. The DNA of the CDR3 is TGTGCCAGCAGTTCACCTCCCGGGACAGGGAGCACAGATACGCAGTATTTT. It translates to CASSSPPGTGSTDTQYF.

This clone was detected once. The V call is TRBV7-3, the J call TRBJ2-7, with 10 bases that match TRBD1. Germline values: CDR1 SGHTA, CDR2 FQGTGA. The CDR3 is made up of 14 amino acids. V shed 5 bases and J 5 bases; nucleotides not matched to a gene: 6. CDR3 DNA sequence: TGTGCCAGCAGCCCGGGACAGGGGTGGGACGAGCAGTACTTC. Its protein is CASSPGQGWDEQYF.

V gene TRBV6-5 combines with J gene TRBJ2-2; the D is unclear. The V gene lost 2 bases and the J gene lost 8 bases, with 9 bases spanning the gap. Germline V CDR1 and CDR2: MNHEY, SVGAGI. The CDR3 is made up of 13 amino acids. Here the CDR3 DNA reads TGTGCCAGCAGTTACCAAACCCTAGGGGAGCTGTTTTTT. It translates to CASSYQTLGELFF.

This chain uses TRBV5-1 with TRBJ2-6; a possible D gene is TRBD1 (6 bases). V was clipped by 4 bases and J by 0 bases, with 14 bases between them. The CDR3 is 17 residues long. Germline V gene data show CDR1 as SGHRS and CDR2 as YFSETQ. This CDR3 is CASSLQDSGSGANVLTF. In nucleotides, the CDR3 is TGCGCCAGCAGCCTACAGGACAGCGGCTCTGGGGCCAACGTCCTGACTTTC.

This clone was seen only a few times. DNA of the CDR3: TGTGCCAGCTCACTTAGTAATAGCAATCAGCCCCAGCATTTT. Protein sequence: CASSLSNSNQPQHF. The V gene is TRBV18, the J gene TRBJ1-5; D unclear. This CDR3 has 14 residues. The V and J ends lost 4 bases and 0 bases respectively, with 7 bases between them. Germline assignment: CDR1 KGHSH and CDR2 LQKENI. Full variable domain (remainder filled in from reference TRBV18 and TRBJ1-5): NAGVMQNPRHLVRRRGQEARLRCSPMKGHSHVYWYRQLPEEGLKFMVYLQKENIIDESGMPKERFSAEFPKEGPSILRIQQVVRGDSAAYFCASSLSNSNQPQHFGDGTRLSIL.

The genes are TRBV5-8 and TRBJ1-6; D is possibly TRBD1 (6 bases). V dropped 0 bases and J dropped 7 bases, with 17 bases sitting between them. This CDR3 spans 17 amino acids. Germline values: CDR1 SGHTS, CDR2 YDEGEE. The DNA for the CDR3 is TGTGCCAGCAGCTTGGCTCTAAACAGGGAGGGCAATTCACCCCTCCACTTT. Translation: CASSLALNREGNSPLHF.